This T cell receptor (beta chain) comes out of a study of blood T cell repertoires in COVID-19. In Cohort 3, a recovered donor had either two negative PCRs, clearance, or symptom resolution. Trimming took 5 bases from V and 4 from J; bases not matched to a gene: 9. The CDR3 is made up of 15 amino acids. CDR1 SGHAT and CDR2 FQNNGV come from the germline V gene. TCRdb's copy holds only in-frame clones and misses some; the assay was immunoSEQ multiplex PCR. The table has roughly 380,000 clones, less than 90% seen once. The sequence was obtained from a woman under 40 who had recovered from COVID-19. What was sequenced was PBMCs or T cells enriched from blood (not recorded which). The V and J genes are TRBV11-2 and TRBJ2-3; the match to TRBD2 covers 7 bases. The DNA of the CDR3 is TGTGCCAGCAGCCCCCCCGGGGGAGGGCCAGATACGCAGTATTTT. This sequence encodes CASSPPGGGPDTQYF.